Included here is one TCR beta chain sequence, with context. This clone's antigen is unknown. It has no much larger one-base neighbor in the sample; base qualities were not kept. These data originate in a study of T cell responses to AZD1222 COVID-19 vaccine (dated by TCRdb to about 2021). Study-level background: AZD1222 recipients whose second dose came at about 4 weeks and those whose second dose came at about 12 weeks were combined into one group, since spike-specific TCR depth and breadth did not differ between the two schedules. A total of 233 trial participants underwent TCR sequencing, of whom 200 to 220 had received two doses of AZD1222 and roughly 26 had received two doses of the MenACWY control vaccine. Trial participants were enrolled by age into subgroups of 18-55, 56-69 and 70-plus years, and approximately 150, 30 and 60 TCR-sequenced participants, respectively, were included in these subgroups.

Overall results and qualifications from the work: Nearly half of unique spike-specific TCRs reportedly recognized epitopes outside regions mutated in the B.1.351 and B.1.1.7 variants. Conclusions about previously exposed vaccinees are limited, since just five or six AZD1222 recipients were seropositive for SARS-CoV-2 at baseline. Participants were mostly white British, with more females than males. The authors suggested clonal diversity may have been underestimated. Because no day 14 peak-response samples were available, repertoires were characterized only after the peak T cell response. In the small 56-69-year group, the increase in depth fell short of significance, most likely because of low power. The vaccine-associated CD4 TCRs covered the entire spike protein, and the dominant responses fell in regions 160-218 and 743-854. After two AZD1222 doses, spike-specific TCR breadth and depth were significantly higher than at day 0 and than in MenACWY recipients.

The CDR3 regions of human TCRbeta chains were analyzed by immunosequencing. Under the source paper's analysis protocol: Repertoire TCRs were checked for matches against a reference library of SARS-CoV-2-specific TCRs that had been generated using the MIRA antigen-specificity platform. Breadth meant the fraction of unique TCRs that were SARS-CoV-2-associated, whereas depth meant the fraction of total T cells that were SARS-CoV-2-associated. Using the MIRA data, every spike-specific TCR was mapped to the spike region that the TCR reacted to and assigned to either a CD4 or a CD8 class. Log10-transformed breadth and depth values were compared by one-way ANOVA with Sidak's multiple comparisons tests. TCRdb took over this immuneACCESS table, retaining in-frame rearrangements with V and J assigned. Such tables are incomplete; in checked studies, under half of the missing clones stem from an unresolved V gene, and the remainder is unexplained. V and J calls and clone size come straight from that table; D and trimming were deduced from the DNA. This sample has about 110,000 clones in its table, and 85% to 95% of those were observed once. Together, the top ten hold 7.8% of the sample.

Read against the paper, the sample's time point label means: baseline before first vaccination. Vaccinee samples came from UK trials COV001 and COV002, including a single-blind randomized controlled phase 2/3 trial of AZD1222 (ChAdOx1 nCoV-19) in healthy adults. Trial participant PBMC samples were collected at day 0 and day 28 after the second dose for TCRbeta chain sequencing. V and J lose 5 bases and 6 bases, and a span of 21 bases separates them. From a lookup of the germline V gene (reference sequence), CDR1 and CDR2 are MNHEY and SMNVEV. From the cysteine through the phenylalanine, the CDR3 covers 16 amino acids. Of all the DNA, just the CDR3 is kept, 48 bases in frame from base 1.

The chain is made from TRBV27 and TRBJ2-3; a tentative D call is TRBD1 (6 bases match). The sequence was obtained from an adult in good health. The material sequenced was peripheral blood, taken on day 0 of AZD1222 vaccination. At the DNA level, the sequence is TGTGCCAGCAGTCAGACCGACAGGTCATGGGCCGATACGCAGTATTTT. Its coded protein is CASSQTDRSWADTQYF.